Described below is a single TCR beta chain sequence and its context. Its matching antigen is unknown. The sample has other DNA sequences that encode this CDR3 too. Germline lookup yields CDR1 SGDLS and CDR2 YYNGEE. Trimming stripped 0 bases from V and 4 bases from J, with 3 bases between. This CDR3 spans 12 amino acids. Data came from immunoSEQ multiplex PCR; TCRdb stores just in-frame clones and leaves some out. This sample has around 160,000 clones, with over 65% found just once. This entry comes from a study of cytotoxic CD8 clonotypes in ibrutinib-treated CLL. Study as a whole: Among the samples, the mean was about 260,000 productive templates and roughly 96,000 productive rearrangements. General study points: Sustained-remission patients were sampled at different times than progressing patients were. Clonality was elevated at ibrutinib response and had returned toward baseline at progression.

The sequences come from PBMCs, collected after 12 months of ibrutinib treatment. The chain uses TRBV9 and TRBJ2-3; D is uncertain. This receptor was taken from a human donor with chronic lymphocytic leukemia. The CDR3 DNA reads TGTGCCAGCAGCGTAGGGGCAGATACGCAGTATTTT. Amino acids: CASSVGADTQYF.